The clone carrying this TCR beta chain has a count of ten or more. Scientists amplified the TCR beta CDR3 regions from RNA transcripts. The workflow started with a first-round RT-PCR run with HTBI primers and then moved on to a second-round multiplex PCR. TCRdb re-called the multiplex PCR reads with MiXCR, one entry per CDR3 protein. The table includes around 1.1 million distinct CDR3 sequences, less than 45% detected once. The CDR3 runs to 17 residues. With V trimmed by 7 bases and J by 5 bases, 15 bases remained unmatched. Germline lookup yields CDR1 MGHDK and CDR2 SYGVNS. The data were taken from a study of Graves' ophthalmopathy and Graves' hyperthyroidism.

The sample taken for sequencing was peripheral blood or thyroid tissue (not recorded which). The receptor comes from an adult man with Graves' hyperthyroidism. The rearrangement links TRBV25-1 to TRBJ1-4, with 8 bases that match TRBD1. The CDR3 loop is CASKDTYGQGLNEKLFF. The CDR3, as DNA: TGTGCCAGCAAAGATACCTATGGACAGGGATTAAATGAAAAACTGTTTTTT.